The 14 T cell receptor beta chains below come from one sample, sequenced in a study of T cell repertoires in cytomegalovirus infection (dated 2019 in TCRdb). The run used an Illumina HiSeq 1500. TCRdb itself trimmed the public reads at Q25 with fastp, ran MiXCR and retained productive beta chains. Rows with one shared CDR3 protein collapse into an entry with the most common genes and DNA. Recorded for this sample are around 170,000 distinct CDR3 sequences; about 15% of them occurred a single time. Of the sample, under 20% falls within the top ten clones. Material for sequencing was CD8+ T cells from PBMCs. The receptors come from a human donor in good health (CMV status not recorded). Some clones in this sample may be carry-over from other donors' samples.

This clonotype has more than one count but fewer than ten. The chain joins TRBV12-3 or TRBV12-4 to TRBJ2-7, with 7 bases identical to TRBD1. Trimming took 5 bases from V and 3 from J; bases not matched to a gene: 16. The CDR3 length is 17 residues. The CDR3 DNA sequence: TGTGCCAGCAGTGCTGACAGGGTTAATCTTTACTACTACGAGCAGTACTTC. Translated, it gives CASSADRVNLYYYEQYF.

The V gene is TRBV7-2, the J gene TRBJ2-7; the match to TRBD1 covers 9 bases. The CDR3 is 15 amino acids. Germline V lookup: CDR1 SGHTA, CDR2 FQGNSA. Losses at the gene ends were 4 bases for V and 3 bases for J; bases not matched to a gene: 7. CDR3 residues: CASSYRGRSFYEQYF. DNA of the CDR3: TGTGCCAGCAGCTACAGGGGGCGATCCTTCTACGAGCAGTACTTC.

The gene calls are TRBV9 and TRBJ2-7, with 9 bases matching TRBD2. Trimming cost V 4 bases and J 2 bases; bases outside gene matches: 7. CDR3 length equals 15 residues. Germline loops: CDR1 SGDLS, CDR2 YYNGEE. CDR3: CASSPRGGGTYEQYF. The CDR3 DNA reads TGTGCCAGCAGCCCCCGCGGGGGGGGCACCTACGAGCAGTACTTC.

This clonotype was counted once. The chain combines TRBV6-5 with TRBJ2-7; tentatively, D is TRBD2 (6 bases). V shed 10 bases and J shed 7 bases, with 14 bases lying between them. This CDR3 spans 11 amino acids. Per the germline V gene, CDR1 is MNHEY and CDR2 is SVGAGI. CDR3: CAIGSAREQYF. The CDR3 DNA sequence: TGTGCCATCGGGAGTGCGAGGGAGCAGTACTTC.

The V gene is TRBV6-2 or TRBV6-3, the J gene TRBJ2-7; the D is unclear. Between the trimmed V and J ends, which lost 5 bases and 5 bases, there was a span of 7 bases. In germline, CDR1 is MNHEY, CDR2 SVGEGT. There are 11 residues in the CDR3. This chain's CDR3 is CASSERDEQYF. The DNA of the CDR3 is TGTGCCAGCAGTGAAAGGGACGAGCAGTACTTC.

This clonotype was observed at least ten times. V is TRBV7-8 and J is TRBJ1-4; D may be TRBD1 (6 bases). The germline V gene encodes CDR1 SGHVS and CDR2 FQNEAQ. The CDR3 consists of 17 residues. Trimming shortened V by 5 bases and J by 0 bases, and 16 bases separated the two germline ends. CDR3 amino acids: CASSPYRAGPTNEKLFF. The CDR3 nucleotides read TGTGCCAGCAGCCCTTACAGGGCTGGGCCAACTAATGAAAAACTGTTTTTT.

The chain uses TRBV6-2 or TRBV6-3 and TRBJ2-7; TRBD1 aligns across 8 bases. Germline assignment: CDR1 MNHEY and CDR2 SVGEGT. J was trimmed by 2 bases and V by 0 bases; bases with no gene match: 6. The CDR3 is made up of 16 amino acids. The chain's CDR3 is CASSYSTQQGAYEQYF. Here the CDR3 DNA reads TGTGCCAGCAGTTACTCGACCCAACAGGGGGCCTACGAGCAGTACTTC.

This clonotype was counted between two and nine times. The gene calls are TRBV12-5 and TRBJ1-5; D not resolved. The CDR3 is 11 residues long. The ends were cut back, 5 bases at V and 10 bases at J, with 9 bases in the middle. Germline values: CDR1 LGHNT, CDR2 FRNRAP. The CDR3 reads CASGPGVPQHF. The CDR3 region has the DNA TGTGCTAGTGGTCCCGGAGTCCCCCAGCATTTT.

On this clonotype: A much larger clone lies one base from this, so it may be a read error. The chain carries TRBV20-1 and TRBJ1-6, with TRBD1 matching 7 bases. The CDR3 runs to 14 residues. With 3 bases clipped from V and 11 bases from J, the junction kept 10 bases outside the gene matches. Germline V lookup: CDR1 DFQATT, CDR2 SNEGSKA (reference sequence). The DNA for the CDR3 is TGCAGTGCTAGGGACGGACAGGACTATGCACCCCTCCACTTT. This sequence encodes CSARDGQDYAPLHF.

CDR3 sequence (DNA): TGTGCCAGCAGCAATGGGACAGAGGTCTCCGGGGCCAACGTCCTGACTTTC. Amino acids: CASSNGTEVSGANVLTF. This chain joins TRBV12-3 or TRBV12-4 and TRBJ2-6; 7 positions agree with TRBD1. With 6 bases clipped from V and 4 bases from J, the junction kept 12 bases outside the gene matches. The CDR3 loop spans 17 amino acids.

The DNA of the CDR3 is TGTGCCAGTAGTAAGGACAGTCGGCGGAATCAGCCCCAGCATTTT. Encoded protein: CASSKDSRRNQPQHF. V and J are TRBV19 and TRBJ1-5; D possibly corresponds to TRBD1 (6 bases). Germline CDR1 LNHDA, CDR2 SQIVND (reference sequence). This CDR3 has 15 amino acids. The V and J ends lost 4 bases and 4 bases respectively, with 14 bases between them.

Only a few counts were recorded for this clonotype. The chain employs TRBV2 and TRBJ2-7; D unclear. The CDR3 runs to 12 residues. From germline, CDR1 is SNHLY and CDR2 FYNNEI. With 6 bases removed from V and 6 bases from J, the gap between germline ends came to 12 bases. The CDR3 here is CASSAFPGEQYF. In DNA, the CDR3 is TGTGCCAGCAGCGCCTTTCCGGGCGAGCAGTACTTC.

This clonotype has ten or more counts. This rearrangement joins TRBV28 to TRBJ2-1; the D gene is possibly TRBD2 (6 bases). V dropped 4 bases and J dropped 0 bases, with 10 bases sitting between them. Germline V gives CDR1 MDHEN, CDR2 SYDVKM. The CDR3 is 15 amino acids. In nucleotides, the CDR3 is TGTGCCAGCAGTTCGGGAGCGAGCTCCTACAATGAGCAGTTCTTC. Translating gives CASSSGASSYNEQFF.

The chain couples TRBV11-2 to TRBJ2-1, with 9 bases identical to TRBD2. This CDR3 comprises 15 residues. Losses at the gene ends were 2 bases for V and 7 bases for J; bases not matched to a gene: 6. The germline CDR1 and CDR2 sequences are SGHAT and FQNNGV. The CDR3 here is CASSLLLAGLNEQFF. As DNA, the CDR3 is TGTGCCAGCAGCTTATTGCTAGCGGGGCTGAATGAGCAGTTCTTC.